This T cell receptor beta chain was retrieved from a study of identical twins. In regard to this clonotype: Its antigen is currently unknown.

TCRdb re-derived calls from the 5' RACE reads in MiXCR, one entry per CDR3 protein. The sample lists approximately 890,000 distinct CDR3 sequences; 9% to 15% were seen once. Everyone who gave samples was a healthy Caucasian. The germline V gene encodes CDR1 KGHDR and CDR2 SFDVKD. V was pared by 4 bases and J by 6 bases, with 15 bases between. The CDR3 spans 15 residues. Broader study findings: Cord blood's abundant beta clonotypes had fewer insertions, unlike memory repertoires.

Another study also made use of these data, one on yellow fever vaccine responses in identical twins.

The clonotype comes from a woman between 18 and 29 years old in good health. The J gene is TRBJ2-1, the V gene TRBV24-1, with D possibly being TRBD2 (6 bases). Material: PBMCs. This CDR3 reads CATSEPRGSANEQFF. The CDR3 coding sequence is TGTGCCACCAGTGAGCCGCGGGGTTCCGCCAATGAGCAGTTCTTC.